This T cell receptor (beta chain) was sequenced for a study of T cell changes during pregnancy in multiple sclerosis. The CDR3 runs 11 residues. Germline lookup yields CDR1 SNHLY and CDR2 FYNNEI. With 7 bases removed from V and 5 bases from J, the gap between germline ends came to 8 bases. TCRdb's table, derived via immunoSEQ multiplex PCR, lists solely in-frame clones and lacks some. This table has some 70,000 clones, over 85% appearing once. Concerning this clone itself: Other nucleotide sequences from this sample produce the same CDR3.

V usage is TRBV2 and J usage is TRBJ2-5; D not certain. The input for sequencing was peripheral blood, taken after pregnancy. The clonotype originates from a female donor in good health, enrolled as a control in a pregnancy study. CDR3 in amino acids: CASTFRETQYF. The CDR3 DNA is TGTGCCAGCACCTTCAGGGAGACCCAGTACTTC.